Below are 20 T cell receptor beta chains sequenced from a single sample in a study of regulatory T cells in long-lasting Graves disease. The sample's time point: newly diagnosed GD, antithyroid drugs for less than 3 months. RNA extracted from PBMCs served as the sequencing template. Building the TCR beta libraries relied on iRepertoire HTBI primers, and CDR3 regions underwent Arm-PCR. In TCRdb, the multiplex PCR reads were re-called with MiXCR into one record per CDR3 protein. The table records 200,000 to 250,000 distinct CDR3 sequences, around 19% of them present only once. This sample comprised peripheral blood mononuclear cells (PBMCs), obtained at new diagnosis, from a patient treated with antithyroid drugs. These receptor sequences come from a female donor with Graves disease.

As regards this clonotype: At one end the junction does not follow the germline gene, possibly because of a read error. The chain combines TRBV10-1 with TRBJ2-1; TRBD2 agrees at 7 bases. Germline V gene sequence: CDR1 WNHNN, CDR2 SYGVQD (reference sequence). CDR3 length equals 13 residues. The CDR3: CASSEGGVNGQFF. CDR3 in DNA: TGCGCCAGCAGTGAGGGGGGGGTCAATGGGCAGTTCTTC.

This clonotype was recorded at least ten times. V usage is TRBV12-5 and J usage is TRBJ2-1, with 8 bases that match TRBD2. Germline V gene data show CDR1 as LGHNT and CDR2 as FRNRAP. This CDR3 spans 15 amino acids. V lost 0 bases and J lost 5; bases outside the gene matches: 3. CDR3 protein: CASGLVVSGDNEQFF. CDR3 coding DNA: TGTGCTAGTGGTTTGGTCGTTAGCGGGGACAATGAGCAGTTCTTC.

CDR3 coding DNA: TGTGCCAGCAGTCAATACAGGGGTAGGGAAAAACTGTTTTTT. The encoded protein is CASSQYRGREKLFF. The V and J genes are TRBV7-2 and TRBJ1-4, with 7 positions matching TRBD1. The ends lost 6 bases at V and 8 bases at J; junction bases unmatched: 9. Germline V gene sequence: CDR1 SGHTA, CDR2 FQGNSA. The CDR3 sequence is 14 residues long.

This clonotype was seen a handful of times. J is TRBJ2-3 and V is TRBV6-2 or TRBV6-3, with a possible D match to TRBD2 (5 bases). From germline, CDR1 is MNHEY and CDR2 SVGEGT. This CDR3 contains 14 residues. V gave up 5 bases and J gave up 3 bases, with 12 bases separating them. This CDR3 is CASSPIGSTDTQYF. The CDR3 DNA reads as TGTGCCAGCAGTCCTATTGGGAGTACAGATACGCAGTATTTT.

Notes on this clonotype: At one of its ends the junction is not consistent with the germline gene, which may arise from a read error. The CDR3 spells CASSHQGNYGYTF. The CDR3 DNA is TGTGCCAGCAGCCACCAGGGTAACTATGGCTACACCTTC. The chain is built from TRBV4-3 and TRBJ1-2; D may be TRBD1 (5 bases). Per the germline V gene, CDR1 is LGHNA and CDR2 is YSLEER. CDR3 length: 13 amino acids.

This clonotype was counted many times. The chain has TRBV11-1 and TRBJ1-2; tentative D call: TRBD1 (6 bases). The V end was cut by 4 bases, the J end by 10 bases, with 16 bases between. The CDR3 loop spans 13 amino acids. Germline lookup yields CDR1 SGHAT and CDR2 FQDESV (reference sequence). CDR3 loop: CASSSGVGDAYTF. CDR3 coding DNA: TGTGCCAGCAGCTCAGGGGTAGGAGACGCCTACACCTTC.

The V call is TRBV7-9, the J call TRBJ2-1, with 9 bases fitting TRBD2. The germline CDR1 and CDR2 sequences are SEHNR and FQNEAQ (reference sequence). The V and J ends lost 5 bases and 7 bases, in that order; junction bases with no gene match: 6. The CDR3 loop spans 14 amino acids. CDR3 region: CASSPRLAANEQFF. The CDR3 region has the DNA TGTGCCAGCAGCCCTAGACTAGCGGCTAATGAGCAGTTCTTC.

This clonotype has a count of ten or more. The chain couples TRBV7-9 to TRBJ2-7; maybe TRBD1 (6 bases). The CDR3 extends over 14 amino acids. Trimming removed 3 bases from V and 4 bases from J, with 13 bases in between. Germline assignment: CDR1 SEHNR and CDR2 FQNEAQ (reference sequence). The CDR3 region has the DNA TGTGCCAGCAGCTTCCCGACGACAGGTTACGAGCAGTACTTC. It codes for CASSFPTTGYEQYF.

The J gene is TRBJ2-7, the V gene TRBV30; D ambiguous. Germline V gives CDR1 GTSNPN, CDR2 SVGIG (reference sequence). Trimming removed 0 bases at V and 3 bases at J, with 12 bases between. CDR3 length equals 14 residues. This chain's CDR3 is CAWSVPGTYYEQYF. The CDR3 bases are TGTGCCTGGAGTGTACCGGGCACGTACTACGAGCAGTACTTC.

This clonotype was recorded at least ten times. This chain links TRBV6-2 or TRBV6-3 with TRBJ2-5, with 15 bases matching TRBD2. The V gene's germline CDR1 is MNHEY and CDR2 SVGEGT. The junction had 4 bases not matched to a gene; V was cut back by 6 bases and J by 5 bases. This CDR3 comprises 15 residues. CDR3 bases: TGTGCCAGCAGCGGACTAGCGGGAGGGTCTGAGACCCAGTACTTC. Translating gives CASSGLAGGSETQYF.

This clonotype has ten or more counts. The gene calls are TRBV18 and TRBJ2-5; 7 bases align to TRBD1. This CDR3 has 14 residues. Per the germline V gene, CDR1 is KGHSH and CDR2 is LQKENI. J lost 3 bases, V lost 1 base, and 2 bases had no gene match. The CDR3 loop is CASSPLGTEETQYF. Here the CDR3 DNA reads TGTGCCAGCTCACCACTAGGGACAGAAGAGACCCAGTACTTC.

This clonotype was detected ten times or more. CDR3 amino acids: CASSLERTSYNEQFF. In DNA form, the CDR3 reads TGTGCCAGCAGCTTAGAGAGGACTAGCTACAATGAGCAGTTCTTC. The J gene is TRBJ2-1, the V gene TRBV11-2; 7 positions agree with TRBD2. This CDR3 has 15 amino acids. The trim removed 0 bases at V and 3 bases at J, leaving 2 bases unmatched. The germline V gene encodes CDR1 SGHAT and CDR2 FQNNGV.

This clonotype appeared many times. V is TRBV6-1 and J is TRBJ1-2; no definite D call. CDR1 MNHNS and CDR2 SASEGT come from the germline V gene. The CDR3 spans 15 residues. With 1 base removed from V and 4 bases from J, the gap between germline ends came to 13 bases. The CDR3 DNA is TGTGCCAGCAGTGAAGATAGGGCCTCCATCTATGGCTACACCTTC. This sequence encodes CASSEDRASIYGYTF.

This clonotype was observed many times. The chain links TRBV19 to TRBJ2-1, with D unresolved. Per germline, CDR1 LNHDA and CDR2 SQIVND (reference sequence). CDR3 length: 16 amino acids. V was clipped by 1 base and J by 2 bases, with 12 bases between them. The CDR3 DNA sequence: TGTGCCAGTAGTATAGGAACGGTTTTCCCCTACAATGAGCAGTTCTTC. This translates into CASSIGTVFPYNEQFF.

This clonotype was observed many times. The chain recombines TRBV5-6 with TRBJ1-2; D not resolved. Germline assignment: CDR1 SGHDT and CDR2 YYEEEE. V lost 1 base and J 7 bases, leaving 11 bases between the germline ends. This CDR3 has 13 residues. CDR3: CASSLSGDLGYTF. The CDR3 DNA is TGTGCCAGCAGCTTGTCTGGGGATCTTGGCTACACCTTC. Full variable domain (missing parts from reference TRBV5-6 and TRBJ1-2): DAGVTQSPTHLIKTRGQQVTLRCSPKSGHDTVSWYQQALGQGPQFIFQYYEEEERQRGNFPDRFSGHQFPNYSSELNVNALLLGDSALYLCASSLSGDLGYTFGSGTRLTVV.

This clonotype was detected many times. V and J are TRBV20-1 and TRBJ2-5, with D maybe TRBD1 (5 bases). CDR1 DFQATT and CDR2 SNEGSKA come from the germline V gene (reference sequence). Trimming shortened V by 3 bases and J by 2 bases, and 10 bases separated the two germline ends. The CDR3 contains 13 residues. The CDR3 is CSASTGLQETQYF. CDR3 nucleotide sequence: TGCAGTGCTAGTACAGGCTTACAAGAGACCCAGTACTTC.

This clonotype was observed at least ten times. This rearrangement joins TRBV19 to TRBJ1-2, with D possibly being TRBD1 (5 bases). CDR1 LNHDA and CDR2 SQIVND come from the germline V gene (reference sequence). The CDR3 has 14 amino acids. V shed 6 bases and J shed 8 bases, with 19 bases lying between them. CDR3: CASRPGTDPGGYTF. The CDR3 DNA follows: TGTGCCAGTAGGCCGGGGACGGATCCCGGGGGCTACACCTTC.

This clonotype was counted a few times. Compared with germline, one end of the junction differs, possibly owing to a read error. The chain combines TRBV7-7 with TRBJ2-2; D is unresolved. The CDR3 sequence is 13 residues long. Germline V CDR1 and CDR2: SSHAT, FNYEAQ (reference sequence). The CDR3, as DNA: TGTGCTAGCAGCTTTACGACCACCGGGGAGCTGTTTTTT. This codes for CASSFTTTGELFF.

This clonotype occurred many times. This CDR3 reads CASSWARAISYEQYF. The DNA of the CDR3 is TGTGCCAGCAGTTGGGCACGGGCGATCTCCTACGAGCAGTACTTC. The chain carries TRBV12-3 or TRBV12-4 and TRBJ2-7; D is undetermined. The length of the CDR3 is 15 residues. Deletions cut 4 bases from V and 0 bases from J, with 13 bases between.

The DNA for the CDR3 is TGTGCCAGCAGCTCGGACAGTGAGGACAATGAGCAGTTCTTC. It yields the protein CASSSDSEDNEQFF. This chain links TRBV5-5 with TRBJ2-1; TRBD1 is a possible D gene (6 bases). The CDR3 sequence is 14 residues long. Germline values: CDR1 SGHKS, CDR2 YYEKEE (reference sequence). Trimming shortened V by 3 bases and J by 5 bases, and 12 bases separated the two germline ends.